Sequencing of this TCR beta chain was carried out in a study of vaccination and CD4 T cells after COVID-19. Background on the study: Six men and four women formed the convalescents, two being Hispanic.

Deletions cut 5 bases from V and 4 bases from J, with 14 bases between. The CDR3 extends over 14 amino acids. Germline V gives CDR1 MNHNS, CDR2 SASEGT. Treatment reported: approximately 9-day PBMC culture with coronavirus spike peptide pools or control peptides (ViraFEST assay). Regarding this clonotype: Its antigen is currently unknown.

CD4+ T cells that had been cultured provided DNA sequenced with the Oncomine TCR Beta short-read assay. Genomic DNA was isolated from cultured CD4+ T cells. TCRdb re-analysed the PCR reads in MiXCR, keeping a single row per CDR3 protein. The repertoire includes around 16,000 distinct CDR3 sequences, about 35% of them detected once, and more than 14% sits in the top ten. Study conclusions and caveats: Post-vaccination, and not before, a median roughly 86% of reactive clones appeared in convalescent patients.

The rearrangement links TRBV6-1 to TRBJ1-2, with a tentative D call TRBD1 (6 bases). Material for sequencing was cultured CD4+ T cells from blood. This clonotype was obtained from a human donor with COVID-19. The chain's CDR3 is CASSIQGGSYGYTF. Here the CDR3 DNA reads TGTGCCAGCAGTATACAGGGTGGGAGCTATGGCTACACCTTC.